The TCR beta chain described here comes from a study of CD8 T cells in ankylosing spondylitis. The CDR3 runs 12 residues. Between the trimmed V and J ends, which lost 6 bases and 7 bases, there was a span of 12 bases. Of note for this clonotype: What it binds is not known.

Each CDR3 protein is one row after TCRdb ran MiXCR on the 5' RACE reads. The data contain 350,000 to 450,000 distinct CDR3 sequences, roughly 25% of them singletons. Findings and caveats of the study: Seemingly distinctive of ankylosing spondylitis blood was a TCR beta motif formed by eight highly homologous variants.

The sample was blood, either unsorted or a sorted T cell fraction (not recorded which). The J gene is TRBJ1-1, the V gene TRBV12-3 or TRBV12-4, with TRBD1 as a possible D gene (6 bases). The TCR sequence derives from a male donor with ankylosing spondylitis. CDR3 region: CASSVQGFEAFF. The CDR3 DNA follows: TGTGCCAGCAGCGTACAGGGCTTTGAAGCTTTCTTT.